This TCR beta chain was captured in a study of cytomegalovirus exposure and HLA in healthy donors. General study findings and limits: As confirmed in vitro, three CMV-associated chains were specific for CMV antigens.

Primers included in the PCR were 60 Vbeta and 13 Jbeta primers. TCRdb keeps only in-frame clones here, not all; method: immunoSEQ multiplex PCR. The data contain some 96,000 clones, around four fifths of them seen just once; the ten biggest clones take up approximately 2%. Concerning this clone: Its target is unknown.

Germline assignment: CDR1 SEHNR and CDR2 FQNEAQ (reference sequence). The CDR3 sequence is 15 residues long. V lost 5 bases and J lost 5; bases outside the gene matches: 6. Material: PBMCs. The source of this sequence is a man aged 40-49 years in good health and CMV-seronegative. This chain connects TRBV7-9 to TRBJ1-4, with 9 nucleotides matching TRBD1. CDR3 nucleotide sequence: TGTGCCAGCAGCCTCGGACAGGGGAAGAATGAAAAACTGTTTTTT. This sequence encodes CASSLGQGKNEKLFF.